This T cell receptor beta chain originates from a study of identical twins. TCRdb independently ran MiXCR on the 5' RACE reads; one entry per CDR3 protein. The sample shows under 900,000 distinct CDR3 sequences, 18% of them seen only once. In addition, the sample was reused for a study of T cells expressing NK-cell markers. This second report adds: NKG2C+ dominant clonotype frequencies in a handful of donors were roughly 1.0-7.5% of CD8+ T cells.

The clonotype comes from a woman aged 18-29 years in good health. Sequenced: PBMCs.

Here the CDR3 reads CSASDSLAGGTDTQYF. Here the CDR3 DNA reads TGCAGTGCTTCTGATTCGTTAGCGGGGGGGACAGATACGCAGTATTTT. The chain recombines TRBV20-1 with TRBJ2-3; 11 bases match TRBD2. With V trimmed by 5 bases and J by 3 bases, 10 bases remained unmatched. The CDR3 length is 16 residues. CDR1 and CDR2 (germline): DFQATT, SNEGSKA (reference sequence).